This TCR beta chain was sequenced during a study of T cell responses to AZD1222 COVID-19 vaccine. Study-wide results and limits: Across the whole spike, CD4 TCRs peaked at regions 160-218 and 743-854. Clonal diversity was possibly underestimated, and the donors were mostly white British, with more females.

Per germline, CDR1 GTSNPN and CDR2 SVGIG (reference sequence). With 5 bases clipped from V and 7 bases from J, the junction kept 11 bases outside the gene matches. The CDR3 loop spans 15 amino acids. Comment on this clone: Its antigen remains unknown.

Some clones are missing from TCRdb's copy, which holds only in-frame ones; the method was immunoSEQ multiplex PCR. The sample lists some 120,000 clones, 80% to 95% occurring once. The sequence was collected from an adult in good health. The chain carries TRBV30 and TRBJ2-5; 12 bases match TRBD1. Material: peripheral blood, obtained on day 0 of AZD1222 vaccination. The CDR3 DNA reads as TGTGCCTGGGGGACAGGGGGCGTGACGCGTGGGACCCAGTACTTC. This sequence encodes CAWGTGGVTRGTQYF.